These 20 T cell receptor beta chains were sequenced from one sample in a study of identifying expanded T cells in peripheral blood. Sequencing used immunoSEQ multiplex PCR; TCRdb keeps in-frame clones, though not all of them. The sample includes 60,000 to 70,000 clones, roughly four fifths of them seen just once. The sample consisted of blood. The source of these receptors is a person between 18 and 75 years old in good health.

The gene calls are TRBV5-4 and TRBJ2-3; 7 nucleotides align to TRBD2. This CDR3 contains 16 residues. V trimming: 4 bases; J trimming: 1 base; junction bases outside the gene matches: 9. Germline CDR1 reads SGHNT; CDR2 reads YYREEE (reference sequence). The CDR3 DNA reads TGTGCCAGCAGCCCCCAAGTAAGCGGGGGCACAGATACGCAGTATTTT. Translation gives CASSPQVSGGTDTQYF.

This clone was counted a few times. The chain has TRBV30 and TRBJ2-2; possibly TRBD1 or TRBD2 for D (7 bases each). The length of the CDR3 is 14 residues. Trimming cost V 8 bases and J 6 bases, with 19 bases left between them. Germline values: CDR1 GTSNPN, CDR2 SVGIG (reference sequence). The CDR3 protein is CAGGDSPVAGELFF. In DNA form, the CDR3 reads TGTGCCGGGGGGGACAGCCCGGTCGCCGGGGAGCTGTTTTTT.

The chain uses TRBV11-1 and TRBJ1-5, with unresolved D. V was shortened by 5 bases and J by 1 base, with 18 bases between the two germline ends. The CDR3 is 17 residues long. Germline loops: CDR1 SGHAT, CDR2 FQDESV (reference sequence). The CDR3 spells CASSAGKFPGSNQPQHF. CDR3 bases: TGTGCCAGCAGCGCGGGGAAGTTTCCTGGAAGCAATCAGCCCCAGCATTTT. The variable domain in full, with the rest retrieved from reference TRBV11-1 and TRBJ1-5, is EAEVAQSPRYKITEKSQAVAFWCDPISGHATLYWYRQILGQGPELLVQFQDESVVDDSQLPKDRFSAERLKGVDSTLKIQPAELGDSAMYLCASSAGKFPGSNQPQHFGDGTRLSIL.

The rearrangement uses TRBV30 and TRBJ1-5, with D maybe TRBD1 (5 bases). CDR1 and CDR2 from the germline V gene are GTSNPN and SVGIG (reference sequence). The V end was cut by 3 bases, the J end by 4 bases, with 13 bases between. The CDR3 spans 14 residues. This CDR3 is CAWSLQGRNQPQHF. In DNA form, the CDR3 reads TGTGCCTGGAGCCTTCAGGGCCGGAATCAGCCCCAGCATTTT.

The chain joins TRBV7-6 to TRBJ2-5; 9 bases map to TRBD1. The CDR3 loop spans 15 amino acids. The junction had 5 bases not matched to a gene; V was cut back by 5 bases and J by 1 base. CDR1 is SGHVS, CDR2 FNYEAQ, per germline. The DNA for the CDR3 is TGTGCCAGCAGCCCAGCGGACAGGGGCCAAGAGACCCAGTACTTC. Its protein is CASSPADRGQETQYF.

The chain has TRBV14 and TRBJ1-1; 8 positions match TRBD1. V shed 4 bases and J 4 bases; nucleotides not matched to a gene: 8. CDR3 length: 15 residues. CDR1 SGHDN and CDR2 FVKESK come from the germline V gene. CDR3 amino acids: CASSPLTGVSTEAFF. DNA of the CDR3: TGTGCCAGCAGCCCTTTGACAGGGGTAAGCACTGAAGCTTTCTTT.

The chain couples TRBV2 to TRBJ1-1, with 7 bases matching TRBD1. V dropped 2 bases and J dropped 7; count of bases not matched to a gene: 7. This CDR3 spans 14 amino acids. Germline assignment: CDR1 SNHLY and CDR2 FYNNEI. The CDR3 DNA reads as TGTGCCAGCAGTGAATTTACAGGGGACGGTGAAGCTTTCTTT. Protein: CASSEFTGDGEAFF.

The V gene is TRBV18, the J gene TRBJ1-2; 8 nucleotides align to TRBD1. With 6 bases clipped from V and 4 bases from J, the junction kept 7 bases outside the gene matches. The CDR3 loop spans 14 amino acids. Germline values: CDR1 KGHSH, CDR2 LQKENI. The CDR3 DNA reads TGTGCCAGCTCGCCAGACAGGGGACTCTATGGCTACACCTTC. This translates into CASSPDRGLYGYTF.

The CDR3 DNA reads as TGTGCCAGCAGCTTGGGAGGGAGGTCGGGGGGAGATACGCAGTATTTT. This translates into CASSLGGRSGGDTQYF. V and J are TRBV7-2 and TRBJ2-3; TRBD2 matches at 7 bases. Germline V lookup: CDR1 SGHTA, CDR2 FQGNSA. With 3 bases clipped from V and 5 bases from J, the junction kept 11 bases outside the gene matches. The CDR3 totals 16 residues.

The J gene is TRBJ2-3, the V gene TRBV19; TRBD2 might be the D (6 bases). Germline lookup yields CDR1 LNHDA and CDR2 SQIVND (reference sequence). V lost 1 base and J lost 2, with 10 bases in between. This CDR3 has 15 amino acids. In nucleotides, the CDR3 is TGTGCCAGTAGTATAGTAGCGGAGTACACAGATACGCAGTATTTT. Its protein is CASSIVAEYTDTQYF.

V gene TRBV19 combines with J gene TRBJ2-4; 7 bases are shared with TRBD1. V lost 5 bases and J lost 4; bases outside the gene matches: 14. The CDR3 is 17 amino acids. Looked up from germline, CDR1 is LNHDA and CDR2 is SQIVND (reference sequence). The CDR3: CASSPEGQTSPKNIQYF. The CDR3, as DNA: TGTGCCAGTAGTCCCGAGGGACAGACGAGCCCTAAAAACATTCAGTACTTC.

The J gene is TRBJ2-2, the V gene TRBV19; perhaps TRBD1 as D (6 bases). Germline V gives CDR1 LNHDA, CDR2 SQIVND (reference sequence). The CDR3 is made up of 20 amino acids. V was cut by 1 base and J by 3 bases, with 24 bases left in between. For the CDR3, the DNA is TGTGCCAGTAGTATAGGATCACTAGGGGGAAGGGAGCGAGACACCGGGGAGCTGTTTTTT. Translating gives CASSIGSLGGRERDTGELFF.

The chain joins TRBV4-1 to TRBJ2-1; D gene uncertain. Germline CDR1 and CDR2: MGHRA and YSYEKL. V lost 0 bases and J lost 0, with 9 bases in between. The CDR3 covers 16 residues. The CDR3 coding sequence is TGCGCCAGCAGCCAAGATTTCGCAAGCTCCTACAATGAGCAGTTCTTC. This gives the protein CASSQDFASSYNEQFF.

As DNA, the CDR3 is TGTGCCAGCAGCGTAAAGGGACTAGCGGGCGGTACCTACAATGAGCAGTTCTTC. This codes for CASSVKGLAGGTYNEQFF. This chain links TRBV9 with TRBJ2-1; 12 bases line up with TRBD2. The CDR3 consists of 18 residues. V shed 1 base and J 2 bases; nucleotides not matched to a gene: 7. Per the germline V gene, CDR1 is SGDLS and CDR2 is YYNGEE.

The chain couples TRBV5-1 to TRBJ2-1; the match to TRBD2 covers 7 bases. Germline values: CDR1 SGHRS, CDR2 YFSETQ. This CDR3 region has 13 residues. V shed 2 bases and J 9 bases; nucleotides not matched to a gene: 5. The CDR3 reads CASSLISGFEQFF. As DNA, the CDR3 is TGCGCCAGCAGCTTAATTAGCGGGTTTGAGCAGTTCTTC.

This chain uses TRBV6-5 with TRBJ2-7, with 7 bases fitting TRBD2. Trimming took 0 bases from V and 1 from J; bases not matched to a gene: 6. The CDR3 totals 16 residues. Germline V gene sequence: CDR1 MNHEY, CDR2 SVGAGI. Here the CDR3 reads CASSYSTGGVSYEQYF. The CDR3 DNA reads as TGTGCCAGCAGTTACTCGACGGGGGGAGTTTCCTACGAGCAGTACTTC.

The chain employs TRBV5-1 and TRBJ2-2; D might be TRBD2 (6 bases). Trimming shortened V by 6 bases and J by 2 bases, and 17 bases separated the two germline ends. Germline V CDR1 and CDR2: SGHRS, YFSETQ. CDR3 length equals 16 residues. The CDR3 DNA reads as TGCGCCAGCACCCTATCCGGGGGAACCAACACCGGGGAGCTGTTTTTT. The encoded protein is CASTLSGGTNTGELFF.

The chain carries TRBV11-2 and TRBJ2-3, with 8 positions matching TRBD2. The CDR3 is 17 amino acids. Germline V gene data show CDR1 as SGHAT and CDR2 as FQNNGV. J gave up 5 bases and V 1 base, and 11 bases lay outside the gene matches. The DNA for the CDR3 is TGTGCCAGCAGCTTAGGTTTCGGGGGGGATGAAATAGATACGCAGTATTTT. Translating gives CASSLGFGGDEIDTQYF.

The chain combines TRBV2 with TRBJ1-5; TRBD1 matches 8 bases. V was pared by 7 bases and J by 4 bases, with 6 bases of the junction left unmatched. The CDR3 has 14 amino acids. CDR1 and CDR2 (germline): SNHLY, FYNNEI. The CDR3 loop is CASNQQGGNQPQHF. DNA of the CDR3: TGTGCCAGCAACCAACAGGGGGGGAATCAGCCCCAGCATTTT.

This clone was seen once. V usage is TRBV11-3 and J usage is TRBJ2-1, with TRBD2 as a possible D gene (5 bases). Germline V lookup: CDR1 SGHNT, CDR2 YENEEA. Trimming left V 0 bases short and J 12 bases short, with 12 bases between. The CDR3 is 13 residues long. The CDR3 DNA reads as TGTGCCAGCAGCTTAGATCTACGGGCGGGGCAGTTCTTC. Protein: CASSLDLRAGQFF.